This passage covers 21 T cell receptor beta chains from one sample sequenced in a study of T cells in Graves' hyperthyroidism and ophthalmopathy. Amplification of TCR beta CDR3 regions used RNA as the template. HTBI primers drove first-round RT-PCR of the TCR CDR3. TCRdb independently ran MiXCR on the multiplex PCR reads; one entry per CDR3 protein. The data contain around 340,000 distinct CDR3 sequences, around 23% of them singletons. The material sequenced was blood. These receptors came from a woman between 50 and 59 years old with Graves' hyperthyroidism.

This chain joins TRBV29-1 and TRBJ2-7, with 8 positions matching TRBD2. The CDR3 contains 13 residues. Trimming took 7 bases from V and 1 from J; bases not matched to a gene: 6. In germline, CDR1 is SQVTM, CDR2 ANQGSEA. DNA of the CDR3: TGCAGCGCCCACGGGGGGGATTCCTACGAGCAGTACTTC. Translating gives CSAHGGDSYEQYF.

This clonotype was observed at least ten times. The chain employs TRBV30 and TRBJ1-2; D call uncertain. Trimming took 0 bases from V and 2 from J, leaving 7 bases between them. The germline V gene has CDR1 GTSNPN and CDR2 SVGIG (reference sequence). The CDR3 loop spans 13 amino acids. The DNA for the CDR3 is TGTGCCTGGAGTGTTCAGATGAACTATGGCTACACCTTC. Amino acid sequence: CAWSVQMNYGYTF. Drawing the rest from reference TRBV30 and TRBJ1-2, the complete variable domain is SQTIHQWPATLVQPVGSPLSLECTVEGTSNPNLYWYRQAAGRGLQLLFYSVGIGQISSEVPQNLSASRPQDRQFILSSKKLLLSDSGFYLCAWSVQMNYGYTFGSGTRLTVV.

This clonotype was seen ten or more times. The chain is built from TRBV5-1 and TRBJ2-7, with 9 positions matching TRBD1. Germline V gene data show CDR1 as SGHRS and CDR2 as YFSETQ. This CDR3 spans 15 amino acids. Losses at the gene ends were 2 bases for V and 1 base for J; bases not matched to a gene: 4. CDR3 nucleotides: TGCGCCAGCAGCTTAGGACAGGGGCTTTCCTACGAGCAGTACTTC. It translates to CASSLGQGLSYEQYF.

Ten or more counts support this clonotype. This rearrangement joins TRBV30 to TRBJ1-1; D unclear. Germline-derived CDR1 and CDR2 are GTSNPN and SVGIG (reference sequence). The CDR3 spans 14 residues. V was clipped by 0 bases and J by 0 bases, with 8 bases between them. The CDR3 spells CAWSVVGMNTEAFF. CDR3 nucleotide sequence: TGTGCCTGGAGTGTAGTGGGGATGAACACTGAAGCTTTCTTT.

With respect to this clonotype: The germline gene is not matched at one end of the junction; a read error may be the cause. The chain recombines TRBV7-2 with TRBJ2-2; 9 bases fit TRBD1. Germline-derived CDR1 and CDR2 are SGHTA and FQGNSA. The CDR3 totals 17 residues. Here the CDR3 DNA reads TGCGCCAGCAGCCAGGGTCCTAGGACAGGGGCCACCGGGGAGCTGTTTTTT. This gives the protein CASSQGPRTGATGELFF.

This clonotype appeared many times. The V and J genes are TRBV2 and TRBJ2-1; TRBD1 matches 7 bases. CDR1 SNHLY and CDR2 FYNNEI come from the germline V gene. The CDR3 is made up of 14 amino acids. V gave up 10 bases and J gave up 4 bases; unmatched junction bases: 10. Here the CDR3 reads CATSRDSLYNEQFF. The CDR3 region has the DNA TGTGCCACAAGCCGGGACAGCCTATACAATGAGCAGTTCTTC.

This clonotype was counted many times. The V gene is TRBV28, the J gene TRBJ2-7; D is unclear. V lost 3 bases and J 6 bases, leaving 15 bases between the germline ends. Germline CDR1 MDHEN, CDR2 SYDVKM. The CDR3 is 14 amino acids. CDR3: CASSFPAWEPEQYF. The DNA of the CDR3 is TGTGCCAGCAGTTTCCCAGCGTGGGAACCCGAGCAGTACTTC. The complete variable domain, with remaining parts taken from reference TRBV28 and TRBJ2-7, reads DVKVTQSSRYLVKRTGEKVFLECVQDMDHENMFWYRQDPGLGLRLIYFSYDVKMKEKGDIPEGYSVSREKKERFSLILESASTNQTSMYLCASSFPAWEPEQYFGPGTRLTVT.

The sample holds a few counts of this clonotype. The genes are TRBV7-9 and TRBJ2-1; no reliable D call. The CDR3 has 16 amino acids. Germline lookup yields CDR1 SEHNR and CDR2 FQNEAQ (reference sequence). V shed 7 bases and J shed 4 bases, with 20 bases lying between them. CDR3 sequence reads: CASTSPARSSYNEQFF. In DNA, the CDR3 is TGTGCCAGCACCTCCCCCGCCAGGTCGAGTTACAATGAGCAGTTCTTC.

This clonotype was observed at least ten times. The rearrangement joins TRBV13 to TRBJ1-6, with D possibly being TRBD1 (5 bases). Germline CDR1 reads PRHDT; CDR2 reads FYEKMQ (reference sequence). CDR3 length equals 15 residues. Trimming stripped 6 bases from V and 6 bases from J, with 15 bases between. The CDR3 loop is CASSSGDRINSPLHF. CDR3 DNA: TGTGCCAGCAGTTCAGGTGACAGAATTAATTCACCCCTCCACTTT.

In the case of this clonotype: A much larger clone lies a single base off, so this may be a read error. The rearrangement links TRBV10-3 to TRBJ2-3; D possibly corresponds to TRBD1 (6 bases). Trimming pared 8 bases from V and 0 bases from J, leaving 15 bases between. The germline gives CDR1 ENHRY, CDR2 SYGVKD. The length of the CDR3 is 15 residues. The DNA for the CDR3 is TGTGCCATCGGTTCCCCAGGGGCTAGCACAGATACGCAGTATTTT. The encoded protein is CAIGSPGASTDTQYF.

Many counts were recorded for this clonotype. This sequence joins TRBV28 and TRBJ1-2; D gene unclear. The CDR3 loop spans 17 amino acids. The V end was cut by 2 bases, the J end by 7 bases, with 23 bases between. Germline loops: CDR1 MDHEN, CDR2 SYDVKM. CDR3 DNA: TGTGCCAGCAGTTTACACACACCGGGAGGAGATGTTGGTGGCTACACCTTC. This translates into CASSLHTPGGDVGGYTF.

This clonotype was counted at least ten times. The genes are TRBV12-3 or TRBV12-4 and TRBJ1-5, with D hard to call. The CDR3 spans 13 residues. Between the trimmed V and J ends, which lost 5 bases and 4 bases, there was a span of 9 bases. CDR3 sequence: CASSLNPNQPQHF. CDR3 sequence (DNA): TGTGCCAGCAGTCTAAACCCGAATCAGCCCCAGCATTTT.

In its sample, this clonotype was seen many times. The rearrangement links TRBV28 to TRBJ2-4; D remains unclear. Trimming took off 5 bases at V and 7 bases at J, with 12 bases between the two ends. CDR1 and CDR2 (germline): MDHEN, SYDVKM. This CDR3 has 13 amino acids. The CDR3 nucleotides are TGTGCCAGCAGTCCCCCCTTGCCGAACATTCAGTACTTC. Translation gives CASSPPLPNIQYF.

CDR3 residues: CASSWAGTNEKLFF. In DNA form, the CDR3 reads TGTGCCAGCAGCTGGGCCGGTACTAATGAAAAACTGTTTTTT. The rearrangement joins TRBV5-6 to TRBJ1-4; D gene unclear. This CDR3 has 14 amino acids. Trimming shortened V by 3 bases and J by 2 bases, and 8 bases separated the two germline ends. From germline, CDR1 is SGHDT and CDR2 YYEEEE.

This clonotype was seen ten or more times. In DNA, the CDR3 is TGTGCCAGCAGGCCTTACAGGGGTATGAACACTGAAGCTTTCTTT. As protein: CASRPYRGMNTEAFF. The J gene is TRBJ1-1, the V gene TRBV3-1, with 7 bases fitting TRBD1. V dropped 6 bases and J dropped 0; count of bases not matched to a gene: 7. The CDR3 is 15 amino acids. The germline gives CDR1 LGHDT, CDR2 YNNKEL (reference sequence).

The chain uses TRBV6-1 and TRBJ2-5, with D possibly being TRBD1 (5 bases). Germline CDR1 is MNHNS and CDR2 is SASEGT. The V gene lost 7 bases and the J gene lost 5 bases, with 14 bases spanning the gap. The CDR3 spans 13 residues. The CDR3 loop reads CASNPRVGETQYF. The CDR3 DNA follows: TGTGCCAGCAACCCCAGGGTCGGCGAGACCCAGTACTTC.

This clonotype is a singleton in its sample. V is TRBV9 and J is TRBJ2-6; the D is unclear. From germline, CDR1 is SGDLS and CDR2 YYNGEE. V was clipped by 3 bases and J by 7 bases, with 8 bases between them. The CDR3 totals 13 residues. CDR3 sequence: CASSDRGANVLTF. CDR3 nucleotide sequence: TGTGCCAGCAGCGACAGAGGAGCCAACGTCCTGACTTTC.

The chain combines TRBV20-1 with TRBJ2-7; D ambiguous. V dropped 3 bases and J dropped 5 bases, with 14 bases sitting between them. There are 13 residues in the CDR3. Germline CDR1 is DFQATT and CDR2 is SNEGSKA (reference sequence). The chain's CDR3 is CSARFGESHEQYF. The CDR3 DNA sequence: TGCAGTGCTAGGTTTGGAGAATCCCACGAGCAGTACTTC.

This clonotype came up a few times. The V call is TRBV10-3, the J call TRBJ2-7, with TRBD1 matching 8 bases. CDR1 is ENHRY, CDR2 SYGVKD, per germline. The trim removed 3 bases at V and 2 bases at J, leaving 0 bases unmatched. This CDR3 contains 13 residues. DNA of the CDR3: TGTGCCATCAGTGACAGGGGGCCCTACGAGCAGTACTTC. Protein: CAISDRGPYEQYF.

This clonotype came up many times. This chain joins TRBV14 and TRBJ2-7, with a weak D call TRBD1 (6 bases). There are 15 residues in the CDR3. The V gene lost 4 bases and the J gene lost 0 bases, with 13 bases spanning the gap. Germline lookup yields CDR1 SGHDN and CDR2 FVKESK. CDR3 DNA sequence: TGTGCCAGCAGCCTGTACCGGGACAACTCCTACGAGCAGTACTTC. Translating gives CASSLYRDNSYEQYF.

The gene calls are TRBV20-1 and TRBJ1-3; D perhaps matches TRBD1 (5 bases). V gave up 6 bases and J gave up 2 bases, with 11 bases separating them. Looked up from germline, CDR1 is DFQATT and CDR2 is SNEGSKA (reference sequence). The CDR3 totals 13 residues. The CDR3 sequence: CSATQGAGNTIYF. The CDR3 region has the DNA TGCAGTGCAACTCAGGGTGCTGGAAACACCATATATTTT.